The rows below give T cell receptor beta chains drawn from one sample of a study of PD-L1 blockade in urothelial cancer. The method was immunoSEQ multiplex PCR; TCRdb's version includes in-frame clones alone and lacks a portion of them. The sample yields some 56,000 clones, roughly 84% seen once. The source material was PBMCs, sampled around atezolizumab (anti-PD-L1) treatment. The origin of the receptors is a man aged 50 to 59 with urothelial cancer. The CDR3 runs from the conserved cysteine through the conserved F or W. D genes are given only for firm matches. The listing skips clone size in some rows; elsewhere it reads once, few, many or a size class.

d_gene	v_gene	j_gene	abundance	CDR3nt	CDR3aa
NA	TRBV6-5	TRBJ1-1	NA	TGTGCCAGCAGTCCAAGGTCCGGGGTCGGTACTGAAGCTTTCTTT	CASSPRSGVGTEAFF
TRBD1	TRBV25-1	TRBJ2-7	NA	TGTGCCAGCAGTGACCCTAAGACAGGGGGCAACTACGAGCAGTACTTC	CASSDPKTGGNYEQYF
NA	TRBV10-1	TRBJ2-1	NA	TGCGCCAGCAGTGAGGGCTATGAGCAGTTCTTC	CASSEGYEQFF
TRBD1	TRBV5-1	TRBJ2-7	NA	TGCGCCAGCAGCTTGGCCGAACACTCGACAGGGCTCTCCTACGAGCAGTACTTC	CASSLAEHSTGLSYEQYF
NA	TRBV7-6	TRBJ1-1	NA	TGTGCCAGCGGAAAGGACTTGAACACTGAAGCTTTCTTT	CASGKDLNTEAFF
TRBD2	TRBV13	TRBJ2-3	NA	TGTGCCAGCAGCTTAGGCAAGCGGGAGTTTTGGGAGTTCACAGATACGCAGTATTTT	CASSLGKREFWEFTDTQYF
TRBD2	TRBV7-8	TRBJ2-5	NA	TGTGCCAGCAGCTTAGAAAGCGGGGGGGCTGGAGAGACCCAGTACTTC	CASSLESGGAGETQYF
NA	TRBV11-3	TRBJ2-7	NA	TGTGCCAGCAGCTTAGGGGCAGGGACCTACGAGCAGTACTTC	CASSLGAGTYEQYF
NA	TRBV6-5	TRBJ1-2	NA	TGTGCCAGCAGAATAACGGTGTCTAGCCCGGGCTACACCTTC	CASRITVSSPGYTF
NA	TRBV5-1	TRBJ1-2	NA	TGCGCCAGCAGTCGATGGGAGGGTGGGTATGGCTACACCTTC	CASSRWEGGYGYTF
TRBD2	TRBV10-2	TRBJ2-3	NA	TGCGCCAGCACCCCCTTCTGGCGGGAGCCAGATACGCAGTATTTT	CASTPFWREPDTQYF
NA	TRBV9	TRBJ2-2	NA	TGTGCCAGCAGCGTACTTACTATGGCCACGAACACCGGGGAGCTGTTTTTT	CASSVLTMATNTGELFF
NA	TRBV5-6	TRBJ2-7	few	TGTGCCAGCAGGGATGGACAGTCCTTAAACTCCTACGAGCAGTACTTC	CASRDGQSLNSYEQYF
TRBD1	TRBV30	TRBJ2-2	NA	TGTGCCTGGAGGGGACAGGGTCTAGGGTCCGGGGAGCTGTTTTTT	CAWRGQGLGSGELFF
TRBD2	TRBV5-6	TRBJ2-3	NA	TGTGCCAGCAGCCCGGGACTAGCGGGAGGCACAGATACGCAGTATTTT	CASSPGLAGGTDTQYF
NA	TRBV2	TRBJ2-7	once	TGTGCCAGCAGTGAAATTGGCTGGAGCTACGAGCAGTACTTC	CASSEIGWSYEQYF
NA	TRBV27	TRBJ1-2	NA	TGTGCCAGCAGTTTACGAGGGGGAAACTATGGCTACACCTTC	CASSLRGGNYGYTF
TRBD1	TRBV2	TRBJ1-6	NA	TGTGCCAGCAGTGATTCCCCCCCCCGACAGGGTGTGAATTCACCCCTCCACTTT	CASSDSPPRQGVNSPLHF
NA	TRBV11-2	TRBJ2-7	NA	TGTGCCAGCAGCCCCCCCAGGCAAGGAGGCGAGCAGTACTTC	CASSPPRQGGEQYF
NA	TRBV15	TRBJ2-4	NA	TGTGCCACCAGCAGAGACAAGGGGGTCAAAAACATTCAGTACTTC	CATSRDKGVKNIQYF
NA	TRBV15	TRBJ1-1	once	TGTGCCACCAGCAGAGACCGGGGGGATCATGAAGCTTTCTTT	CATSRDRGDHEAFF
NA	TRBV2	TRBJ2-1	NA	TGTGCCAGCGCGAGCTCCTACAATGAGCAGTTCTTC	CASASSYNEQFF
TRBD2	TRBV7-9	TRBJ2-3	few	TGTGCCAGCAGCTTAGTTGGTAGCGGGGGAGGCACAGATACGCAGTATTTT	CASSLVGSGGGTDTQYF
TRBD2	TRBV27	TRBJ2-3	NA	TGTGCCAGCAGTTCTCGCAAGACTAGCGGCACAGATACGCAGTATTTT	CASSSRKTSGTDTQYF
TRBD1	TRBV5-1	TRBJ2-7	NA	TGCGCCAGCAGCTCCGGGACAGGGATTGTCTACGAGCAGTACTTC	CASSSGTGIVYEQYF
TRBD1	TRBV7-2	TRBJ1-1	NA	TGTGCCAGCACCCTAGCAGGGGGCGCCGTCGACGCTTTCTTT	CASTLAGGAVDAFF
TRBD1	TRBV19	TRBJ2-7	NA	TGTGCCAGTAGAAACAGGGGGCTAACGGGGGACGAGCAGTACTTC	CASRNRGLTGDEQYF
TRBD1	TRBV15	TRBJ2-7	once	TGTGCCACCAGCAGAGATAAAGGGACAGGCTCCTACGAGCAGTACTTC	CATSRDKGTGSYEQYF
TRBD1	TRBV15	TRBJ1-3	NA	TGTGCCACCAGCAGATTCGACAGGGGTAGTGGGAACACCATATATTTT	CATSRFDRGSGNTIYF
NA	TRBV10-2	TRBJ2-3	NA	TGCGCCAGCATGTCAGTTACAGATACGCAGTATTTT	CASMSVTDTQYF
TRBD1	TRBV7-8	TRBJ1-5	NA	TGTGCCAGCAGCTTAAGGCAGGGGGACTTCAATCAGCCCCAGCATTTT	CASSLRQGDFNQPQHF
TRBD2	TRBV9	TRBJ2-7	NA	TGTGCCAGCAGCATGGGACTAGCGGGAGCAAACTCCTACGAGCAGTACTTC	CASSMGLAGANSYEQYF
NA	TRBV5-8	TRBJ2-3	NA	TGTGCCAGCAGCTTGGACGTAGTGGTACAGGGCACAGATACGCAGTATTTT	CASSLDVVVQGTDTQYF
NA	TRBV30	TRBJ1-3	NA	TGTGCCTGGAATGGCGCAGGGAACCTTCTAGGAAACACCATATATTTT	CAWNGAGNLLGNTIYF
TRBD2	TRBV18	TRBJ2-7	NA	TGTGCCAGCTCACCACTGGGGACTAGCCAAACGCGGCAGTACTTC	CASSPLGTSQTRQYF
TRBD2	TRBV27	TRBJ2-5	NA	TGTGCCAGCAGCCCCCGCAGCGGGAGGGCCGGGGAGACCCAGTACTTC	CASSPRSGRAGETQYF
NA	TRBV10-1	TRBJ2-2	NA	TGCGCCAGCTTGGCGGCCACCGGGGAGCTGTTTTTT	CASLAATGELFF
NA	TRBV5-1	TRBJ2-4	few	TGCGCCAGCAGCTTGAGCCAGGGGGGCCTGGACATTCAGTACTTC	CASSLSQGGLDIQYF
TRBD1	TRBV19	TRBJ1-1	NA	TGTGCCAGTAGTGTCGACAGGGATACTGAAGCTTTCTTT	CASSVDRDTEAFF
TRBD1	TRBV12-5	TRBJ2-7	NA	TGTGCTAGTGGTTTGGACGGGACAGGTATCTACGAGCAGTACTTC	CASGLDGTGIYEQYF
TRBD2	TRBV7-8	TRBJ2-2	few	TGTGCCAGCAGCCTGAGCCCCCTAGCGGGGACCGGCACCGGGGAGCTGTTTTTT	CASSLSPLAGTGTGELFF
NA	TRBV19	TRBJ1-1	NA	TGTGCCAGTAGTAGCAAGTATCAACAGGGCCGCACTGAAGCTTTCTTT	CASSSKYQQGRTEAFF
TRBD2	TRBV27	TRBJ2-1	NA	TGTGCCAGCAGTTTATCGGTAGCGGGAGGGCCCCCTTCGTCCTACAATGAGCAGTTCTTC	CASSLSVAGGPPSSYNEQFF
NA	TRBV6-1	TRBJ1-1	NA	TGTGCCAGCAGTACGGGGTTAAACACTGAAGCTTTCTTT	CASSTGLNTEAFF
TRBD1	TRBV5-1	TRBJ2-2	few	TGCGCCAGCAGCCTAGGGACAGGGAGAAACACCGGGGAGCTGTTTTTT	CASSLGTGRNTGELFF
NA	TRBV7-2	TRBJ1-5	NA	TGTGCCAGCAGCGAAGGAGGGCTCGGGGTTCAGCCCCAGCATTTT	CASSEGGLGVQPQHF
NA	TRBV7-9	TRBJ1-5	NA	TGTGCCAGCAGCTTCATCAGCGATCAGCCCCAGCATTTT	CASSFISDQPQHF
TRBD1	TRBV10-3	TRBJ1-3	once	TGTGCCATCACCGTGGACAGGGGAAGAAACACCATATATTTT	CAITVDRGRNTIYF
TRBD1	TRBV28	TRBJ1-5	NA	TGTGCCAGCAGTCCCACAGGGGGCGGCAATCAGCCCCAGCATTTT	CASSPTGGGNQPQHF
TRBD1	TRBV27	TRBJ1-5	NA	TGTGCCAGCAGTGAGGGGACAGGCACTCAGCCCCAGCATTTT	CASSEGTGTQPQHF
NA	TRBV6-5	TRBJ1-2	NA	TGTGCCAGCAAGGAGGGCGGCTATGGCTACACCTTC	CASKEGGYGYTF
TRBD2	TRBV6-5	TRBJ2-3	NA	TGTGCCAGCAGTTACGGCGGGAGTCTGGCAGATACGCAGTATTTT	CASSYGGSLADTQYF